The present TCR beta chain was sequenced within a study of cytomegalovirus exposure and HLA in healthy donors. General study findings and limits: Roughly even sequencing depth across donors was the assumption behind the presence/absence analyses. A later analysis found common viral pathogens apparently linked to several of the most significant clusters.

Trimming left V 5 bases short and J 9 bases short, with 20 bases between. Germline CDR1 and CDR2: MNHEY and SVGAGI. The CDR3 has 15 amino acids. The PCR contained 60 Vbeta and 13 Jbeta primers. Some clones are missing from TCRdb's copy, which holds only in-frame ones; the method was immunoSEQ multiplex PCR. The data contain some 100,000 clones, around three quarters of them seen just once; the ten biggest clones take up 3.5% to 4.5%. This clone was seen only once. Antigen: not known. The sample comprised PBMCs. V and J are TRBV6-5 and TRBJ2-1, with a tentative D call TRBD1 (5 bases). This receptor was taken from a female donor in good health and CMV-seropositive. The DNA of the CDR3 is TGTGCCAGCAGTACCCCGACTCCGACAGTGCGTGAGCAGTTCTTC. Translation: CASSTPTPTVREQFF.